The sequence of this TCR beta chain was determined in a study of cytomegalovirus exposure and HLA in healthy donors. Study-level points and caveats: For most subjects, TCR beta sequences were reported to predict HLA-A and HLA-B alleles with accuracy. Prior analysis indicated that the majority of TCR beta V segments exhibited productivity approximately 90% or approximately 30% of the time. The study flagged about 150 TCR beta chains as cytomegalovirus-associated.

A multiplex PCR was run with 60 Vbeta primers and 13 Jbeta primers. Profiling relied on immunoSEQ multiplex PCR, and the TCRdb table lists in-frame clones only, not all of them. The data contain around 150,000 clones, about 75% of them singletons. Among the donors, all were healthy bone marrow donors. This clone appeared once. As yet, its antigen is unknown. Trimming took off 0 bases at V and 8 bases at J, with 11 bases between the two ends. Per the germline V gene, CDR1 is MGHRA and CDR2 is YSYEKL. This CDR3 is built from 15 residues. This sequence originates from a woman aged 40 to 55 in good health and CMV-seropositive. This sequence joins TRBV4-1 and TRBJ1-6; the D is unclear. The specimen sequenced was PBMCs. DNA of the CDR3: TGCGCCAGCAGCCAAGATATCGCACTTGATTCACCCCTCCACTTT. Amino acids: CASSQDIALDSPLHF.